One and the same sample provided the 18 T cell receptor beta chains below, sequenced in a study of blood T cell repertoires in COVID-19. Using immunoSEQ multiplex PCR, the repertoire was profiled, and TCRdb retains in-frame clones only, with some absent. The sample has some 670,000 clones, about nine tenths seen once. Sequencing used peripheral blood. These receptors were collected from a woman aged 18-29 years with acute or convalescent COVID-19.

This chain links TRBV5-1 with TRBJ1-1; the D gene is possibly TRBD1 (6 bases). Trimming pared 1 base from V and 0 bases from J, leaving 28 bases between. Germline assignment: CDR1 SGHRS and CDR2 YFSETQ. The CDR3 totals 21 residues. CDR3 protein: CASSLYVRGIPPQFMNTEAFF. The CDR3, as DNA: TGCGCCAGCAGCTTGTATGTCAGGGGCATACCTCCCCAGTTCATGAACACTGAAGCTTTCTTT. Filled out from reference TRBV5-1 and TRBJ1-1, the complete variable domain reads KAGVTQTPRYLIKTRGQQVTLSCSPISGHRSVSWYQQTPGQGLQFLFEYFSETQRNKGNFPGRFSGRQFSNSRSEMNVSTLELGDSALYLCASSLYVRGIPPQFMNTEAFFGQGTRLTVV.

This chain links TRBV2 with TRBJ2-7; D is possibly TRBD2 (5 bases). This CDR3 region has 13 residues. Germline values: CDR1 SNHLY, CDR2 FYNNEI. Trimming cost V 6 bases and J 3 bases, with 12 bases left between them. The CDR3 is CASSPGLNYEQYF. The CDR3 region has the DNA TGTGCCAGCAGCCCCGGACTGAACTACGAGCAGTACTTC. The full variable domain, in which reference TRBV2 and TRBJ2-7 provide the parts outside the CDR3, is EPEVTQTPSHQVTQMGQEVILRCVPISNHLYFYWYRQILGQKVEFLVSFYNNEISEKSEIFDDQFSVERPDGSNFTLKIRSTKLEDSAMYFCASSPGLNYEQYFGPGTRLTVT.

The CDR3 DNA is TGTGCCAGCAGTTACGGGAATTTAGGAGGTGGTAATGGCTACACCTTC. Protein: CASSYGNLGGGNGYTF. V and J are TRBV6-6 and TRBJ1-2; the D is unclear. V lost 2 bases and J 6 bases, leaving 19 bases between the germline ends. This CDR3 spans 16 amino acids. In germline, CDR1 is MNHNY, CDR2 SVGAGI (reference sequence).

The gene calls are TRBV7-8 and TRBJ1-6; no clear D gene. The CDR3 totals 14 residues. CDR1 is SGHVS and CDR2 is FQNEAQ in the germline V gene. V was clipped by 1 base and J by 7 bases, with 8 bases between them. The CDR3 is CASSLERANSPLHF. The CDR3 DNA reads as TGTGCCAGCAGCTTAGAGAGGGCAAATTCACCCCTCCACTTT.

The chain couples TRBV28 to TRBJ1-2; D is unresolved. Trimming stripped 3 bases from V and 7 bases from J, with 15 bases between. From germline, CDR1 is MDHEN and CDR2 SYDVKM. The CDR3 runs 14 residues. The CDR3: CASSFAGRAAGYTF. DNA for the CDR3: TGTGCCAGCAGTTTTGCAGGTCGAGCCGCTGGCTACACCTTC.

This clone is a singleton in its sample. CDR3 region: CASSPDRVYGYTF. In nucleotides, the CDR3 is TGTGCCAGCAGCCCGGACAGGGTCTATGGCTACACCTTC. The chain uses TRBV25-1 and TRBJ1-2, with 8 bases that match TRBD1. Unmatched junction bases numbered 4, after V lost 6 bases and J lost 4 bases. This CDR3 contains 13 residues. The germline gives CDR1 MGHDK, CDR2 SYGVNS.

This clone is a singleton in its sample. The gene calls are TRBV5-4 and TRBJ2-3; 10 nucleotides agree with TRBD2. The ends lost 2 bases at V and 2 bases at J; junction bases unmatched: 2. The CDR3 is 15 residues long. Germline CDR1 reads SGHNT; CDR2 reads YYREEE (reference sequence). CDR3 nucleotides: TGTGCCAGCAGCTTAGCGGGGGGGTTCACAGATACGCAGTATTTT. Its protein product is CASSLAGGFTDTQYF.

The genes are TRBV3-1 (or the pseudogene TRBV3-2) and TRBJ1-1; D perhaps matches TRBD1 (5 bases). V was pared by 3 bases and J by 3 bases, with 11 bases between. CDR3 length equals 14 residues. Germline V gene data show CDR1 as LGHDT and CDR2 as YNNKEL (reference sequence). CDR3 DNA: TGTGCCAGCAGCCAGGGGACTGACTACACTGAAGCTTTCTTT. It is translated as CASSQGTDYTEAFF.

The CDR3, as DNA: TGTGCCAGCAGCCAACCCGGGGGACCGAACACCGGGGAGCTGTTTTTT. It encodes CASSQPGGPNTGELFF. The V and J genes are TRBV3-1 (or the pseudogene TRBV3-2) and TRBJ2-2; D may be TRBD2 (6 bases). V lost 2 bases, J lost 0 bases, and 10 bases lay in between. There are 16 residues in the CDR3. In germline, CDR1 is LGHDT, CDR2 YNNKEL (reference sequence).

This clone was seen just once. The genes are TRBV15 and TRBJ2-3; D is unclear. Germline assignment: CDR1 LNHNV and CDR2 YYDKDF (reference sequence). This CDR3 comprises 16 residues. V dropped 1 base and J dropped 2 bases, with 13 bases sitting between them. In DNA form, the CDR3 reads TGTGCCACCAGCAGAGTAGTAAAGTTTTCCACAGATACGCAGTATTTT. It codes for CATSRVVKFSTDTQYF.

The rearrangement joins TRBV18 to TRBJ1-2, with D unclear. V was trimmed by 4 bases and J by 6 bases, leaving 9 bases between them. Germline CDR1 is KGHSH and CDR2 is LQKENI. This CDR3 contains 12 residues. The CDR3 region has the DNA TGTGCCAGCTCACGGCGAGAGGATGGCTACACCTTC. Translation: CASSRREDGYTF. Variable domain in full (rest from reference TRBV18 and TRBJ1-2): NAGVMQNPRHLVRRRGQEARLRCSPMKGHSHVYWYRQLPEEGLKFMVYLQKENIIDESGMPKERFSAEFPKEGPSILRIQQVVRGDSAAYFCASSRREDGYTFGSGTRLTVV.

V gene TRBV5-6 combines with J gene TRBJ2-7; D is unclear. CDR3 length: 11 residues. Germline V gene data show CDR1 as SGHDT and CDR2 as YYEEEE. V lost 1 base and J 7 bases, leaving 6 bases between the germline ends. CDR3 residues: CASSLTREQYF. The CDR3 DNA reads TGTGCCAGCAGCTTGACCAGGGAGCAGTACTTC.

This rearrangement joins TRBV5-4 to TRBJ2-3; D call uncertain. The germline V gene has CDR1 SGHNT and CDR2 YYREEE (reference sequence). Trimming took 0 bases from V and 2 from J, leaving 7 bases between them. The length of the CDR3 is 14 residues. This CDR3 is CASSLGLYTDTQYF. The CDR3 DNA reads TGTGCCAGCAGCTTGGGGCTGTACACAGATACGCAGTATTTT.

Only one count was recorded for this clone. This chain links TRBV7-3 with TRBJ2-2; 8 nucleotides match TRBD1. Germline CDR1 is SGHTA and CDR2 is FQGTGA. V lost 5 bases, J lost 1 base, and 6 bases stayed unmatched. This CDR3 comprises 16 residues. CDR3 nucleotide sequence: TGTGCCAGCAGCCTCAGTGGGACAGGGAACACCGGGGAGCTGTTTTTT. This translates into CASSLSGTGNTGELFF.

This clone was observed once. The chain has TRBV28 and TRBJ2-4, with D unclear. Germline V lookup: CDR1 MDHEN, CDR2 SYDVKM. This CDR3 is 15 amino acids long. V was clipped by 2 bases and J by 0 bases, with 8 bases between them. CDR3 sequence reads: CASSLQALAKNIQYF. The CDR3 DNA reads as TGTGCCAGCAGTTTACAGGCATTAGCCAAAAACATTCAGTACTTC.

This chain uses TRBV5-1 with TRBJ2-7; no clear D. V lost 2 bases, J lost 6 bases, and 9 bases lay in between. This CDR3 has 12 residues. Germline CDR1 SGHRS, CDR2 YFSETQ. This CDR3 reads CASSLGAFEQYF. CDR3 DNA: TGCGCCAGCAGCTTAGGAGCGTTCGAGCAGTACTTC.

V usage is TRBV3-1 (or the pseudogene TRBV3-2) and J usage is TRBJ2-5; 8 bases fit TRBD2. CDR1 is LGHDT and CDR2 is YNNKEL in the germline V gene (reference sequence). The CDR3 length is 19 residues. With 2 bases clipped from V and 1 base from J, the junction kept 15 bases outside the gene matches. CDR3 sequence (DNA): TGTGCCAGCAGCCAATCTAGGCTCGCGGGGCGGGGGGTCCAAGAGACCCAGTACTTC. Translating it yields CASSQSRLAGRGVQETQYF.

The chain recombines TRBV9 with TRBJ1-1; a weak D match, TRBD1 (6 bases). Germline lookup yields CDR1 SGDLS and CDR2 YYNGEE. The germline V and J ends were trimmed by 4 bases and 0 bases, with 13 bases remaining between them. CDR3 length equals 15 residues. CDR3 DNA sequence: TGTGCCAGCAGCCCCGAGGGGGAGCTGAACACTGAAGCTTTCTTT. Its translation: CASSPEGELNTEAFF.